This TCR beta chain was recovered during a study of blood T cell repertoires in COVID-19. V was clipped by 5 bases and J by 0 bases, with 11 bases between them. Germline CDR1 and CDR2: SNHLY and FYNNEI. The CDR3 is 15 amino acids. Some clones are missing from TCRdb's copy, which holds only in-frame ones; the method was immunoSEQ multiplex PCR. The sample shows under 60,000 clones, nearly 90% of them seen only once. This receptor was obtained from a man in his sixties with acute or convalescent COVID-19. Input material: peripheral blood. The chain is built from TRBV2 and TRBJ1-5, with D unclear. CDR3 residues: CASSPTMDSNQPQHF. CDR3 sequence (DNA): TGTGCCAGCAGTCCGACAATGGATAGCAATCAGCCCCAGCATTTT. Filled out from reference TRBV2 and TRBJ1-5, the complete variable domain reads EPEVTQTPSHQVTQMGQEVILRCVPISNHLYFYWYRQILGQKVEFLVSFYNNEISEKSEIFDDQFSVERPDGSNFTLKIRSTKLEDSAMYFCASSPTMDSNQPQHFGDGTRLSIL.